The clone carrying this T cell receptor beta chain was seen only a few times. In the authors' methods: Amplification from reference gene primers served as the basis for estimated nucleated cell counts. Only in-frame clones appear in the TCRdb table, and some are missing; sequencing was by immunoSEQ multiplex PCR. V and J calls and clone size come straight from that table; D and trimming were deduced from the DNA. The sample contains about 280,000 clones, about 85% of which appear only once. This sample was included in a study of blood T cell repertoires in COVID-19. Turning to the study itself: Specimens from acute and convalescent COVID-19 originated in the United States, Italy and Spain. Nucleic acid was either cDNA or gDNA, and it came from T cells, B-cell-depleted T cells, or PBMCs.

Sequencing input: peripheral blood. The TCR comes from a human donor in a cohort sampled during active COVID-19.

The CDR3: CASSRGTATNYGYTF. CDR3 nucleotides: TGTGCCAGCAGCCGTGGGACAGCCACTAACTATGGCTACACCTTC. The J gene is TRBJ1-2, the V gene TRBV11-2, with TRBD1 matching 7 bases. CDR3 length equals 15 residues. V dropped 5 bases and J dropped 0; count of bases not matched to a gene: 6. Germline CDR1 reads SGHAT; CDR2 reads FQNNGV.